The entry below gives a single T cell receptor (beta chain) sequence along with its context. Its target antigen remains unknown. No base qualities exist here, and no much larger clone lies one base off it. The data originate from a study of T cell responses to AZD1222 COVID-19 vaccine (dated by TCRdb to the early 2020s). General notes on the study: AZD1222 recipients whose second dose came at about 4 weeks and those whose second dose came at about 12 weeks were combined into one group, since spike-specific TCR depth and breadth did not differ between the two schedules. TCR sequencing covered over 230 trial participants: about 210 given two doses of AZD1222 and 26 given two doses of MenACWY control vaccine. Enrollment into the trials was organized by age into subgroups of 18-55, 56-69 and 70-plus years, and those subgroups contained 148, 28 and 57 TCR-sequenced participants, respectively. What the research found in general, with its limitations: Participants were mostly white British, with more females than males. The authors suggested clonal diversity may have been underestimated. After two AZD1222 doses, spike-specific TCR breadth and depth were significantly higher than at day 0 and than in MenACWY recipients. In the small 56-69-year group, the increase in depth fell short of significance, most likely because of low power. Because no day 14 peak-response samples were available, repertoires were characterized only after the peak T cell response. Reportedly, almost half of the unique spike-specific TCRs recognized epitopes lying outside the regions that are mutated in the B.1.351 and B.1.1.7 variants. The whole spike protein was spanned by vaccine-associated CD4 TCRs, and dominant responses were seen in regions 160-218 and 743-854. Only five or six AZD1222 recipients were SARS-CoV-2 seropositive at baseline, limiting conclusions about previously exposed vaccinees.

The sample's time point label, in plain terms: baseline before first vaccination. Samples from vaccinated people were obtained from the UK trials COV001 and COV002, which included a single-blind randomized controlled phase 2/3 trial of AZD1222 (ChAdOx1 nCoV-19) in healthy adults. Trial participant PBMC samples were collected at day 0 and day 28 after the second dose for TCRbeta chain sequencing. The CDR3 regions of human TCRbeta chains were subjected to immunosequencing. Per the original workflow: TCRs in the repertoires were compared against a reference library of SARS-CoV-2-specific TCRs that had been generated with the MIRA antigen-specificity platform. Breadth was defined as the fraction of unique TCRs that were SARS-CoV-2-associated, and depth was defined as the fraction of total T cells that were SARS-CoV-2-associated. Each spike-specific TCR was assigned to its reactive spike region and to a CD4 or CD8 class using the MIRA data. Log10-transformed breadth and depth values were compared by one-way ANOVA with Sidak's multiple comparisons tests. Imported from immuneACCESS, the table was reduced by TCRdb to in-frame sequences with V and J called. These copies leave out some clones; in studies compared against another copy, an unresolved V gene accounts for under half, and the cause of the remainder is not known. V and J calls and clone size are given by that table; D and trimming were obtained from the DNA. The sample has 100,000 to 110,000 clones on record, 88% of them singletons. The ten largest account for about 1.8% of the sample.

Trimming leaves V shorter by 1 base and J shorter by 3 bases, with the junction holding 6 bases beyond the gene matches. The CDR3 covers 17 residues, taking in both the cysteine and the phenylalanine. CDR3 DNA is the only sequence kept; it has 51 bases, read in frame from the first base. Taken from the germline V gene, the CDR1 and CDR2 loops are LGHNA and YNFKEQ. In this chain, TRBV4-2 is recombined with TRBJ2-3, with 11 central nucleotides matching TRBD2. The origin of this receptor is an adult in good health. The starting material was peripheral blood, obtained on day 0 of AZD1222 vaccination. The CDR3: CASSQATSGSGTDTQYF. The base sequence is TGTGCCAGCAGCCAAGCCACTAGCGGGAGTGGGACAGATACGCAGTATTTT.